The 15 T cell receptor beta chains below were found in one sample sequenced in a study of beta chain features in type 1 diabetes. Of the isolated RNA, all was reverse transcribed, and so the sequenced material was expressed TCRB transcripts. Libraries were prepared by immunoSEQ multiplex PCR; TCRdb keeps only in-frame clonotypes and omits some of them. The table includes a few hundred thousand clones, 11% to 15% detected once. Sequenced: central memory CD4+ T cells from blood. These TCRs come from a man younger than 40 in good health.

V gene TRBV11-3 combines with J gene TRBJ1-2, with 10 bases aligning to TRBD1. CDR1 and CDR2 (germline): SGHNT, YENEEA. CDR3 length: 13 residues. V shed 5 bases and J 8 bases; nucleotides not matched to a gene: 5. DNA of the CDR3: TGTGCCAGCAGCACCCGGGACAGGGGCGGCTACACCTTC. It is translated as CASSTRDRGGYTF.

This rearrangement joins TRBV6-6 to TRBJ1-1; D unclear. The V and J ends lost 2 bases and 1 base respectively, with 5 bases between them. The CDR3 runs to 13 residues. In germline, CDR1 is MNHNY, CDR2 SVGAGI (reference sequence). The CDR3, as DNA: TGTGCCAGCAGTTACAGCGAGAACACTGAAGCTTTCTTT. This codes for CASSYSENTEAFF.

V usage is TRBV9 and J usage is TRBJ2-7; 7 nucleotides match TRBD2. Germline V gene data show CDR1 as SGDLS and CDR2 as YYNGEE. This CDR3 region has 14 residues. The V segment lost 0 bases and the J segment 6 bases; nucleotides outside the gene matches: 6. CDR3 sequence: CASSVGGLVSEQYF. As DNA, the CDR3 is TGTGCCAGCAGCGTAGGAGGACTAGTGAGCGAGCAGTACTTC. Using reference TRBV9 and TRBJ2-7 for the parts outside the CDR3, the full variable domain is DSGVTQTPKHLITATGQRVTLRCSPRSGDLSVYWYQQSLDQGLQFLIQYYNGEERAKGNILERFSAQQFPDLHSELNLSSLELGDSALYFCASSVGGLVSEQYFGPGTRLTVT.

There are many counts of this clone. The V call is TRBV10-3, the J call TRBJ2-3, with D possibly TRBD2 on 10 matching bases. Germline V CDR1 and CDR2: ENHRY, SYGVKD. Trimming cost V 6 bases and J 2 bases, with 30 bases left between them. The CDR3 length is 20 residues. The CDR3 DNA reads TGTGCCATCAGCGCACCGGGACAGGGTAGCGGGGGGCCCCTCACAGATACGCAGTATTTT. It specifies CAISAPGQGSGGPLTDTQYF.

The chain combines TRBV2 with TRBJ1-1; D is ambiguous. The CDR3 contains 12 residues. Germline V lookup: CDR1 SNHLY, CDR2 FYNNEI. The V end lost 2 bases, the J end lost 6 bases, and 7 bases lay between the germline ends. DNA for the CDR3: TGTGCCAGCAGTGAAATTTACGCTGAAGCTTTCTTT. Its protein is CASSEIYAEAFF.

The table lists this clone with many counts. The chain uses TRBV7-3 and TRBJ2-3, with 9 bases aligning to TRBD2. The J segment lost 4 bases and the V segment lost 3 bases, leaving 5 bases of the junction unmatched. Germline V lookup: CDR1 SGHTA, CDR2 FQGTGA. CDR3 size: 15 residues. DNA for the CDR3: TGTGCCAGCAGCTTGGCGGGAGGGCCAGCAGATACGCAGTATTTT. Protein product: CASSLAGGPADTQYF.

The chain couples TRBV11-3 to TRBJ1-1, with D unresolved. This CDR3 comprises 14 residues. Germline CDR1 and CDR2: SGHNT and YENEEA. V dropped 5 bases and J dropped 1 base, with 11 bases sitting between them. The CDR3 sequence: CASSIRRANTEAFF. The DNA for the CDR3 is TGTGCCAGCAGCATAAGGCGGGCGAACACTGAAGCTTTCTTT. Complete variable domain (other parts from reference TRBV11-3 and TRBJ1-1): EAGVVQSPRYKIIEKKQPVAFWCNPISGHNTLYWYLQNLGQGPELLIRYENEEAVDDSQLPKDRFSAERLKGVDSTLKIQPAELGDSAVYLCASSIRRANTEAFFGQGTRLTVV.

V is TRBV9 and J is TRBJ1-3; TRBD1 matches 7 bases. Trimming removed 0 bases from V and 0 bases from J; junction bases left unmatched: 3. The CDR3 loop spans 16 amino acids. Looked up from germline, CDR1 is SGDLS and CDR2 is YYNGEE. CDR3 DNA: TGTGCCAGCAGCGTAGCCGGGACAGCCTCTGGAAACACCATATATTTT. This gives the protein CASSVAGTASGNTIYF. The full variable domain, in which reference TRBV9 and TRBJ1-3 provide the parts outside the CDR3, is DSGVTQTPKHLITATGQRVTLRCSPRSGDLSVYWYQQSLDQGLQFLIQYYNGEERAKGNILERFSAQQFPDLHSELNLSSLELGDSALYFCASSVAGTASGNTIYFGEGSWLTVV.

This clone was seen a handful of times. V is TRBV6-6 and J is TRBJ2-1, with 7 positions matching TRBD1. Looked up from germline, CDR1 is MNHNY and CDR2 is SVGAGI (reference sequence). With V trimmed by 5 bases and J by 2 bases, 6 bases remained unmatched. The CDR3 covers 15 residues. In DNA form, the CDR3 reads TGTGCCAGCAGTCCTGGACAGGACCCCTACAATGAGCAGTTCTTC. Translated, it gives CASSPGQDPYNEQFF.

The J gene is TRBJ2-1, the V gene TRBV2; perhaps TRBD1 as D (6 bases). This CDR3 has 14 residues. Trimming cost V 6 bases and J 4 bases, with 13 bases left between them. CDR1 is SNHLY and CDR2 is FYNNEI in the germline V gene. CDR3 region: CASSQGPKYNEQFF. The CDR3 DNA sequence: TGTGCCAGCAGCCAGGGGCCTAAATACAATGAGCAGTTCTTC.

This clone appeared a few times. The gene calls are TRBV7-9 and TRBJ2-1; TRBD2 agrees at 7 bases. The CDR3 totals 15 residues. J lost 4 bases, V lost 5 bases, and 8 bases had no gene match. The germline V gene has CDR1 SEHNR and CDR2 FQNEAQ (reference sequence). The CDR3 DNA follows: TGTGCCAGCAGCCCCCGGGGAGGGGCGTACAATGAGCAGTTCTTC. Translated: CASSPRGGAYNEQFF. The variable domain in full, with the rest retrieved from reference TRBV7-9 and TRBJ2-1, is DTGVSQNPRHKITKRGQNVTFRCDPISEHNRLYWYRQTLGQGPEFLTYFQNEAQLEKSRLLSDRFSAERPKGSFSTLEIQRTEQGDSAMYLCASSPRGGAYNEQFFGPGTRLTVL.

This clone was observed a few times. The chain recombines TRBV7-2 with TRBJ2-3; D is perhaps TRBD1 or TRBD2 (5 bases each). CDR1 is SGHTA, CDR2 FQGNSA, per germline. V was shortened by 3 bases and J by 1 base, with 11 bases between the two germline ends. The CDR3 extends over 15 amino acids. This chain's CDR3 is CASSFQGPRTDTQYF. The CDR3 nucleotides are TGTGCCAGCAGCTTCCAGGGACCCCGCACAGATACGCAGTATTTT.

The chain links TRBV11-3 to TRBJ2-3; D unresolved. CDR1 SGHNT and CDR2 YENEEA come from the germline V gene. V was pared by 3 bases and J by 1 base, with 8 bases between. The CDR3 is made up of 14 amino acids. The CDR3 here is CASSLGYRTDTQYF. In DNA, the CDR3 is TGTGCCAGCAGCTTGGGATATCGCACAGATACGCAGTATTTT.

This sequence joins TRBV5-5 and TRBJ2-4, with D perhaps matching TRBD1 or TRBD2 (5 bases each). V was pared by 3 bases and J by 0 bases, with 13 bases between. This CDR3 contains 16 residues. Germline loops: CDR1 SGHKS, CDR2 YYEKEE (reference sequence). CDR3 region: CASSSTGLLAKNIQYF. The CDR3 nucleotides read TGTGCCAGCAGCTCCACAGGACTTCTAGCCAAAAACATTCAGTACTTC.

The genes are TRBV7-2 and TRBJ2-5; D unclear. V was clipped by 0 bases and J by 5 bases, with 10 bases between them. Germline values: CDR1 SGHTA, CDR2 FQGNSA. The CDR3 runs to 14 residues. CDR3 amino acids: CASSLASRRETQYF. The CDR3 DNA follows: TGTGCCAGCAGCTTAGCTTCCCGCCGGGAGACCCAGTACTTC.